Given below is one TCR beta chain in context. The target of this receptor is not known. No clone much larger than this one lies a single base away; base qualities are absent. The sample originates from a study of blood T cell repertoires in COVID-19 (dated by TCRdb to the early 2020s). The study in broad terms: Samples covering the acute and convalescent phases of COVID-19 were provided by collaborators in the United States, Italy and Spain. The prospective study material was composed of cDNA or gDNA derived from T cells, B-cell-depleted T cells, or PBMCs. Where HLA class I and class II types were available, the types were taken from metadata supplied by the sample provider, not from assay-based typing. A freely available public database, intended as a resource for researchers studying the immune response to SARS-CoV-2, is where the repertoires were released. Subjects who had been exposed to COVID-19, were actively infected with it, or had recovered from it provided the deeply sampled blood TCRbeta repertoires that made up the dataset. The sample metadata nearly always contained a de-identified subject ID, COVID-19 status, age in years and sex. Samples were obtained from the ongoing ImmuneRACE study (first 160 participants) and from 1,000 to 1,500 subjects provided by 6 global collaborators.

The immunoSEQ Assay, a bias-controlled multiplex PCR, was used to amplify TCRbeta CDR3 regions from genomic DNA. In the paper's pipeline: Within the assay, amplification of reference gene primers was used to estimate how many nucleated cells each sample contained. To quantify the absolute abundance of each unique TCRbeta CDR3 rearrangement, sequence reads were collapsed and filtered. For each sample, productive Simpson clonality was calculated as the square root of Simpson's diversity index across productive rearrangements. The source is immuneACCESS, and TCRdb retained only in-frame sequences with V and J called. Part of the clones is not carried over; for the studies checked, unresolved V genes explain less than half of this, and the remainder is unexplained. V and J calls and clone size follow that table, whereas D and trimming were derived from the DNA. In all, the sample holds 95,000 to 150,000 clones, and 70% to 85% of those were seen once. The ten top clones hold more than 0.65% of the sample.

The research as a whole found: The amount of clinical and demographic metadata varied by source and participant and was provided uncurated.

Each collaborating institution followed its own protocols to collect whole blood in K2EDTA tubes. For TCRbeta analysis, collaborators shipped samples as frozen whole blood, isolated PBMCs, or DNA extracted from either of those sample types. CDR3 length: 13 amino acids, cysteine to phenylalanine. The DNA shown is the 39-base CDR3, in frame from base 1. The junction shows trimming of 7 bases on V and 10 bases on J, plus 14 bases between the germline ends. The germline V gene supplies CDR1 SNHLY and CDR2 FYNNEI. Recombination joined TRBV2 with TRBJ1-6, with TRBD1 perhaps the D gene, on 6 matching bases. This receptor was identified in a human donor with acute or convalescent COVID-19. The donor label of this sample is uncertain. The sample consisted of peripheral blood. The DNA reads as follows: TGTGCCAGCACCTACAGGGAACGGTCACCCCTCCACTTT. It translates as CASTYRERSPLHF.